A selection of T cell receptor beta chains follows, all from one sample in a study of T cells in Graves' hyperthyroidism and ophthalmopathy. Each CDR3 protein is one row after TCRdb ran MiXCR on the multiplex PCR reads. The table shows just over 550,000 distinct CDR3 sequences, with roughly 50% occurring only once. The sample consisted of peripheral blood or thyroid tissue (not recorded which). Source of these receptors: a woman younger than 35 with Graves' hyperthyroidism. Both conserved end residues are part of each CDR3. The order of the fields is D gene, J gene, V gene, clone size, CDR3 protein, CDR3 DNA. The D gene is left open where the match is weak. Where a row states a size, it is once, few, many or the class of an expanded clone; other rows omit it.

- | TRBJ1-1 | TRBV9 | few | CASSGPGHTMNTEAFF | TGTGCCAGCAGCGGACCGGGACATACAATGAACACTGAAGCTTTCTTT
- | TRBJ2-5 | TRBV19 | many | CASSSREHETQYF | TGTGCCAGTAGTAGCAGGGAACATGAGACCCAGTACTTC
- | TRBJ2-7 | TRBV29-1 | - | CSVEEGSYEQYF | TGCAGCGTTGAAGAGGGAAGCTACGAGCAGTACTTC
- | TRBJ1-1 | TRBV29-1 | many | CSGEAAGTEAFF | TGCAGCGGCGAAGCAGCGGGCACTGAAGCTTTCTTT
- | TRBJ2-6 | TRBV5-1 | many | CASSLVEASGANVLTF | TGCGCCAGCAGCTTGGTGGAGGCCTCTGGGGCCAACGTCCTGACTTTC
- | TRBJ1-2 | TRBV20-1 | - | CSVLPHDGGYGYTF | TGCAGTGTCCTCCCTCACGACGGAGGCTATGGCTACACCTTC
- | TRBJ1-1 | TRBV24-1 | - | CATSVEAQPAFF | TGTGCCACCAGCGTTGAGGCCCAGCCGGCTTTCTTT
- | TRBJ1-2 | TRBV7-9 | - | CASSTGRDNREGYTF | TGTGCCAGCAGCACAGGACGAGATAACAGGGAGGGCTACACCTTC
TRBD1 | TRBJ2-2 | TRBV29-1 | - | CSARQGYTGELFF | TGCAGCGCTAGACAGGGGTACACCGGGGAGCTGTTTTTT
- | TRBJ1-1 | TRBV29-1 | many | CSVEDRYTEAFF | TGCAGCGTTGAAGACAGATACACTGAAGCTTTCTTT
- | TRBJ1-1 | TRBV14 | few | CASSHQGGDTEAFF | TGTGCCAGCAGCCATCAGGGAGGAGACACTGAAGCTTTCTTT
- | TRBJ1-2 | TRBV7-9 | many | CASSLNTGYTF | TGTGCCAGCAGCTTAAATACTGGCTACACCTTC
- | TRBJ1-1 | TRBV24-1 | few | CATSDESWGTEAFF | TGTGCCACCAGTGATGAGAGTTGGGGGACTGAAGCTTTCTTT
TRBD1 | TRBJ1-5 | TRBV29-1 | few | CSVEGTGGNQPQHF | TGCAGCGTTGAGGGGACAGGGGGCAATCAGCCCCAGCATTTT
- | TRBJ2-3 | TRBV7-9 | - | CASRHPTVRADTQYF | TGTGCCAGCAGACATCCGACAGTTCGCGCAGATACGCAGTATTTT
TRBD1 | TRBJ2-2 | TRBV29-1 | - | CSVAPTGDTGELFF | TGCAGCGTCGCCCCGACAGGGGACACCGGGGAGCTGTTTTTT
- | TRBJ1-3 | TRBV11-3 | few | CASSSKDSYSGNTIYF | TGTGCCAGCAGTTCTAAGGATAGCTACTCTGGAAACACCATATATTTT
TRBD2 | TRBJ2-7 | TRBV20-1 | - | CSARPTSGNSYEQYF | TGCAGTGCTAGACCGACTAGCGGGAACTCCTACGAGCAGTACTTC
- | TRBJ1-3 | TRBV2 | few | CASNSGFPGNTIYF | TGTGCCAGCAACTCAGGGTTTCCGGGAAACACCATATATTTT
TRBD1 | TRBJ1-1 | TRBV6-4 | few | CASSDTGGTTEAFF | TGTGCCAGCAGTGACACAGGGGGGACCACTGAAGCTTTCTTT
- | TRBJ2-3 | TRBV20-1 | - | CSAREPTADTQYF | TGCAGTGCTAGAGAGCCAACGGCAGATACGCAGTATTTT
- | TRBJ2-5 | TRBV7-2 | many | CASSLTMETQYF | TGTGCCAGCAGCTTAACAATGGAGACCCAGTACTTC
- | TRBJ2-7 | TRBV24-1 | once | CASSLSQGNEQYF | TGTGCCAGCAGTTTATCCCAGGGGAACGAGCAGTACTTC
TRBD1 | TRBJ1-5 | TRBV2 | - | CASSHLTGQGNQPQHF | TGTGCCAGCAGCCACCTAACGGGACAGGGGAATCAGCCCCAGCATTTT
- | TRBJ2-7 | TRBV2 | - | CASTYRDTRDEQYF | TGTGCCAGCACCTACCGGGACACTCGCGACGAGCAGTACTTC
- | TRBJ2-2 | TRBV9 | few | CASRFQGGTGELFF | TGTGCCAGCAGGTTTCAGGGAGGCACCGGGGAGCTGTTTTTT
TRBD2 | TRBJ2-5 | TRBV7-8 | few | CASSQGGLAGGLETQYF | TGTGCCAGCAGCCAAGGGGGACTAGCGGGAGGATTAGAGACCCAGTACTTC
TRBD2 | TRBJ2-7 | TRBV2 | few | CANSLAGGPGHEQYF | TGTGCCAACAGTCTAGCGGGAGGGCCAGGGCACGAGCAGTACTTC
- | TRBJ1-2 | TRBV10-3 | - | CAISGYGYTF | TGTGCCATCAGTGGTTATGGCTACACCTTC
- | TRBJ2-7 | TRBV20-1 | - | CSASDMGYEQYF | TGCAGTGCTTCGGACATGGGCTACGAGCAGTACTTC
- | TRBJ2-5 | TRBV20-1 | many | CSALRGTQYF | TGCAGTGCTCTGAGGGGGACCCAGTACTTC
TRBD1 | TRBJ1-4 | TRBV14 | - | CASSESGDRNNEKLFF | TGTGCCAGCAGCGAAAGCGGGGACAGAAATAATGAAAAACTGTTTTTT
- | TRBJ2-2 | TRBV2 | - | CASKRDSYTGELFF | TGTGCCAGCAAGCGGGACAGCTACACCGGGGAGCTGTTTTTT
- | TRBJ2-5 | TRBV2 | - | CASSPSRLETQYF | TGTGCCAGCTCACCCTCAAGGTTGGAGACCCAGTACTTC
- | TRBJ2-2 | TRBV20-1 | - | CSEKGGTGELFF | TGCAGTGAGAAGGGAGGCACCGGGGAGCTGTTTTTT
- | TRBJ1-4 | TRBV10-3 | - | CASSWGSANEKLFF | TGTGCCAGCAGTTGGGGGTCAGCTAATGAAAAACTGTTTTTT
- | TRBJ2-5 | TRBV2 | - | CAIQRDQETQYF | TGTGCCATCCAGCGGGACCAAGAGACCCAGTACTTC
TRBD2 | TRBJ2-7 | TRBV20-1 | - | CSSWGSGGQVSYEQYF | TGCAGCTCATGGGGTAGCGGGGGTCAGGTTTCCTACGAGCAGTACTTC
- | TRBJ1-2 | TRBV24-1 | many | CAAGRGRKDANYGYTF | TGTGCCGCCGGACGCGGACGGAAGGACGCTAACTATGGCTACACCTTC
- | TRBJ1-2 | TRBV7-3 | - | CASSLAPEGYGYTF | TGTGCCAGCAGCTTAGCTCCCGAGGGATATGGCTACACCTTC
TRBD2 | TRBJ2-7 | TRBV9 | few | CASSEGLASEQYF | TGTGCCAGCAGCGAGGGACTAGCCAGCGAGCAGTACTTC
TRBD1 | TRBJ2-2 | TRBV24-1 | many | CATSDLWTGSTGELFF | TGTGCCACCAGTGACCTCTGGACAGGGTCCACCGGGGAGCTGTTTTTT
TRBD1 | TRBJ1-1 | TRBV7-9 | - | CASSQEGQGYTEAFF | TGTGCCAGCAGCCAAGAAGGACAGGGGTACACTGAAGCTTTCTTT
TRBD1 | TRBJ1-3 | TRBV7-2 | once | CASRRQGRTSGNTIYF | TGTGCCAGCAGAAGACAGGGACGGACCTCTGGAAACACCATATATTTT
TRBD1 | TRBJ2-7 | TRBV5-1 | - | CASSSPRTGGSYEQYF | TGCGCCAGCAGCTCTCCTCGGACAGGGGGCTCCTACGAGCAGTACTTC
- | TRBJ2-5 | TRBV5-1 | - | CASSTQYF | TGTGCCAGCAGCACCCAGTACTTC
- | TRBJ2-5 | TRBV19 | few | CASSGPPEGETQYF | TGTGCCAGTAGCGGCCCCCCGGAGGGGGAGACCCAGTACTTC
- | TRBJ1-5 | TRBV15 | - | CATSSLTGKYSNQPQHF | TGTGCCACCAGCAGCTTGACGGGGAAGTATAGCAATCAGCCCCAGCATTTT
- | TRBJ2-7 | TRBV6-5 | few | CASSYAPREQYF | TGTGCCAGCAGTTACGCCCCCCGGGAGCAGTACTTC